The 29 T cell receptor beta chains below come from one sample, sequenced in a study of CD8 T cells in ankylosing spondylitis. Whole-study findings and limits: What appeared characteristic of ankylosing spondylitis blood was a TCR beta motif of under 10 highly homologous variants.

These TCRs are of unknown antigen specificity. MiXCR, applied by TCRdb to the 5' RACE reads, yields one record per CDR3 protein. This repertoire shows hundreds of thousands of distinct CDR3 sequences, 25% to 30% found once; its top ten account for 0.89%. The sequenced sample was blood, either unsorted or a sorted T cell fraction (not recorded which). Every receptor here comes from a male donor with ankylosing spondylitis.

DNA for the CDR3: TGCAGTGCCTGGGACAGGCAAACCTACGAGCAGTACTTC. Translation gives CSAWDRQTYEQYF. The J gene is TRBJ2-7, the V gene TRBV20-1; 8 positions agree with TRBD1. There are 13 residues in the CDR3. Germline trimming cut 6 bases from V and 2 bases from J; bases unmatched to any gene: 6. CDR1 and CDR2 from the germline V gene are DFQATT and SNEGSKA (reference sequence).

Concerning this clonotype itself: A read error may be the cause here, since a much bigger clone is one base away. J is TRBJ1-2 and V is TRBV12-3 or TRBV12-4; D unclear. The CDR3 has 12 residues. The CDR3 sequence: CASSLGTYCYTF. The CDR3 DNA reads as TGTGCCAGCAGTTTAGGGACCTATTGCTACACCTTC.

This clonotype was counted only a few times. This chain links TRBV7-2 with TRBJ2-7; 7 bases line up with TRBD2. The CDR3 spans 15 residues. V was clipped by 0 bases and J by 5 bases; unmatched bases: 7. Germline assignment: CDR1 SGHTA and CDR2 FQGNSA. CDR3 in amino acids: CASSLATIGGNEQYF. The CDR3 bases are TGTGCCAGCAGCTTAGCCACCATCGGGGGGAACGAGCAGTACTTC.

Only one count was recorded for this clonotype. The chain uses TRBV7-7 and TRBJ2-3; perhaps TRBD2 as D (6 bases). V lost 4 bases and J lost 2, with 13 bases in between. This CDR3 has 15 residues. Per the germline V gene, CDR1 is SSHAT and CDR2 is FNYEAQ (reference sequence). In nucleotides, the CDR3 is TGTGCCAGCAGCTATGGGACTGGCTTCACAGATACGCAGTATTTT. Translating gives CASSYGTGFTDTQYF.

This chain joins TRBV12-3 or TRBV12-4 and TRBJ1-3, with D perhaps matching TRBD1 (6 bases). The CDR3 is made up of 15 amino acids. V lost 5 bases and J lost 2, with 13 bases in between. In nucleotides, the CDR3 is TGTGCCAGCAGTGCAAGAGGGACAACTGGAAACACCATATATTTT. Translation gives CASSARGTTGNTIYF.

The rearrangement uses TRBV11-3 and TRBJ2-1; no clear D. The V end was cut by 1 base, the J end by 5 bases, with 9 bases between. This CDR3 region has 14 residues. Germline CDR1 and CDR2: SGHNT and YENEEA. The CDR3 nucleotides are TGTGCCAGCAGCTTAGTTTCCCTAAACAATGAGCAGTTCTTC. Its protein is CASSLVSLNNEQFF.

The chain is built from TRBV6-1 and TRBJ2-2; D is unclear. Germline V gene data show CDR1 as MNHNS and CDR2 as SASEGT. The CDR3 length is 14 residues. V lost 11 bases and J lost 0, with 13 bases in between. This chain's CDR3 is CAGKEKPNTGELFF. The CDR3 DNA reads TGTGCCGGAAAGGAGAAACCGAACACCGGGGAGCTGTTTTTT.

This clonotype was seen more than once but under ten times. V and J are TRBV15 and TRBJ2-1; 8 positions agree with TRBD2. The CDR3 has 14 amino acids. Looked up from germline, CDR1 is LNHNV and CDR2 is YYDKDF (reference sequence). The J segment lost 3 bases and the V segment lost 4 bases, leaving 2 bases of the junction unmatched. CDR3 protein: CATSKTSVYNEQFF. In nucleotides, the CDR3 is TGTGCCACCAGCAAGACTAGCGTCTACAATGAGCAGTTCTTC.

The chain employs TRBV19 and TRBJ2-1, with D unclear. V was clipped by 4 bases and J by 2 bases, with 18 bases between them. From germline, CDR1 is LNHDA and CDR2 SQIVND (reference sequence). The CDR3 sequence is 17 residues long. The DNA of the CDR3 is TGTGCCAGTAGTACCGCCGCCGTGAGTGCTGCCTACAATGAGCAGTTCTTC. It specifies CASSTAAVSAAYNEQFF.

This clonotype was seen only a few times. CDR3 amino acids: CASSSPSQGAIAFF. Here the CDR3 DNA reads TGTGCCAGCAGCTCTCCGTCGCAGGGGGCAATCGCTTTCTTT. The chain uses TRBV27 and TRBJ1-1; TRBD1 matches 8 bases. CDR1 MNHEY and CDR2 SMNVEV come from the germline V gene (reference sequence). This CDR3 spans 14 amino acids. The ends lost 6 bases at V and 11 bases at J; junction bases unmatched: 14.

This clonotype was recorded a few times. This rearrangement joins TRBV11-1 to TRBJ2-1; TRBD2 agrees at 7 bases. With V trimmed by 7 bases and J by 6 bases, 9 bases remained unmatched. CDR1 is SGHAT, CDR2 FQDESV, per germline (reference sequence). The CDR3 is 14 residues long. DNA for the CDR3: TGTGCCAGCAACTGGAGGGAGGGCCGCAATGAGCAGTTCTTC. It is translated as CASNWREGRNEQFF.

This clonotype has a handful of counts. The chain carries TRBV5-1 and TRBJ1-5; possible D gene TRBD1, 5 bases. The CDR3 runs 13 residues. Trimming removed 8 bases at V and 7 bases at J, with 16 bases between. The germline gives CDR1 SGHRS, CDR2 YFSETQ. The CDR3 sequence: CASRVGPGQPQHF. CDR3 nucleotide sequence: TGCGCCAGTCGGGTGGGGCCCGGGCAGCCCCAGCATTTT.

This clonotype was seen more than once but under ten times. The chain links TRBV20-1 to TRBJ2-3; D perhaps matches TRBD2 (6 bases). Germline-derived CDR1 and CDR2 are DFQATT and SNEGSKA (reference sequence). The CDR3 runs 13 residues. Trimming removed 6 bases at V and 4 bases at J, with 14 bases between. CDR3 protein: CSAWMGGPDTQYF. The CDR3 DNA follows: TGCAGTGCCTGGATGGGAGGCCCAGATACGCAGTATTTT.

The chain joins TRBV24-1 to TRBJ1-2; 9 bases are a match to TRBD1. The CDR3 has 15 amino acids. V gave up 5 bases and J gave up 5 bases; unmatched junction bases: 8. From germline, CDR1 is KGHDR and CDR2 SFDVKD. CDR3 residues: CATSGRDRDFYGYTF. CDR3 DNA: TGTGCCACCAGTGGCCGGGACAGGGATTTTTATGGCTACACCTTC.

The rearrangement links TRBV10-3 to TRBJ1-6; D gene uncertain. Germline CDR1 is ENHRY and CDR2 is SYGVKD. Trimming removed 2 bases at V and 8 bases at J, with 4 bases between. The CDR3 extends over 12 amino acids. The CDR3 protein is CAISEGDSPLHF. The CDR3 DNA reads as TGTGCCATCAGTGAGGGGGATTCACCCCTCCACTTT.

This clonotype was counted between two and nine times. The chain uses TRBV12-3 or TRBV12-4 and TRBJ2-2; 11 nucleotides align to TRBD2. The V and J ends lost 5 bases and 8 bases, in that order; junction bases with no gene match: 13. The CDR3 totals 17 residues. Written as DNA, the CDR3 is TGTGCCAGCAGTCCCCTTAGCGGGAGGGCCGGTAGGGGGGAGCTGTTTTTT. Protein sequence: CASSPLSGRAGRGELFF.

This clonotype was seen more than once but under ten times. The CDR3 sequence is CASSLVGSHEQYV. The CDR3 bases are TGTGCCAGCAGCTTGGTAGGGTCCCACGAGCAGTACGTC. This chain joins TRBV5-6 and TRBJ2-7, with D uncertain. This CDR3 contains 13 residues. The ends were cut back, 0 bases at V and 5 bases at J, with 9 bases in the middle. CDR1 and CDR2 (germline): SGHDT, YYEEEE.

Here the CDR3 reads CASSHHRADYGYTF. The CDR3 bases are TGTGCCAGCAGCCATCACAGGGCAGACTATGGCTACACCTTC. V usage is TRBV14 and J usage is TRBJ1-2; D is possibly TRBD1 (6 bases). V shed 3 bases and J shed 3 bases, with 11 bases lying between them. Looked up from germline, CDR1 is SGHDN and CDR2 is FVKESK. This CDR3 has 14 amino acids.

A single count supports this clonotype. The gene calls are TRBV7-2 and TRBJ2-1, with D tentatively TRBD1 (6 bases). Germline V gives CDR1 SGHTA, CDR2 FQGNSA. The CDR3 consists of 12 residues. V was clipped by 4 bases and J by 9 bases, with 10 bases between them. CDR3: CASSWEQGEQFF. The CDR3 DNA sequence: TGTGCCAGCAGCTGGGAACAGGGTGAGCAGTTCTTC.

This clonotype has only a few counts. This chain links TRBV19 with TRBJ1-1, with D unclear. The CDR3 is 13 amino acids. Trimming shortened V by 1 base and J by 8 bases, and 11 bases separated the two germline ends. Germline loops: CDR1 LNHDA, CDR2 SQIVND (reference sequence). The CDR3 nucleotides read TGTGCCAGTAGTATAGTTCGAAATCGGGAAGCTTTCTTT. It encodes CASSIVRNREAFF. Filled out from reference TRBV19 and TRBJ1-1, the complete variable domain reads DGGITQSPKYLFRKEGQNVTLSCEQNLNHDAMYWYRQDPGQGLRLIYYSQIVNDFQKGDIAEGYSVSREKKESFPLTVTSAQKNPTAFYLCASSIVRNREAFFGQGTRLTVV.

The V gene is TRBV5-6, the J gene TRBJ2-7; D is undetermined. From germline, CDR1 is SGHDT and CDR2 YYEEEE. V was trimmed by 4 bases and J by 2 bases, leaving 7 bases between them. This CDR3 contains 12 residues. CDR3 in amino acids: CASSHRTYEQYV. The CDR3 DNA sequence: TGTGCCAGCAGCCACAGAACCTACGAGCAGTACGTC.

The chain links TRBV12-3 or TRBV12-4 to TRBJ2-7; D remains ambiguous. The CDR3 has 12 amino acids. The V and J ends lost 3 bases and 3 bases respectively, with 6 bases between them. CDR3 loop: CASSLSYYEQYF. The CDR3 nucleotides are TGTGCCAGCAGTTTGAGTTACTACGAGCAGTACTTC.

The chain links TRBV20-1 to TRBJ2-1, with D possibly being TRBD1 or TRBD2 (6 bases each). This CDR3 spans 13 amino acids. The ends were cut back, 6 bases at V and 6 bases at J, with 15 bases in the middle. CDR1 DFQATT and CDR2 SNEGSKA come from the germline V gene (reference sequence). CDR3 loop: CSALGGRANEQFF. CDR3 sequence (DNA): TGCAGTGCCCTGGGGGGCAGAGCCAATGAGCAGTTCTTC.

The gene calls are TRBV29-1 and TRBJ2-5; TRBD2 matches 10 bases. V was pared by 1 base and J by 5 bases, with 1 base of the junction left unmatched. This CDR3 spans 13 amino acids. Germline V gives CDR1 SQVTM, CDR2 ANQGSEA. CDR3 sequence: CSVEGAGGETQYF. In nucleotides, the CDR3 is TGCAGCGTTGAAGGAGCGGGAGGGGAGACCCAGTACTTC.

CDR3 coding DNA: TGTGCCAGCAGTTACTCTCCCCGGGACATCGGATTCAATGAGCAGTTCTTC. Translated: CASSYSPRDIGFNEQFF. V is TRBV6-5 and J is TRBJ2-1, with D maybe TRBD1 (6 bases). The V and J ends lost 0 bases and 6 bases respectively, with 18 bases between them. This CDR3 has 17 residues. CDR1 and CDR2 from the germline V gene are MNHEY and SVGAGI.

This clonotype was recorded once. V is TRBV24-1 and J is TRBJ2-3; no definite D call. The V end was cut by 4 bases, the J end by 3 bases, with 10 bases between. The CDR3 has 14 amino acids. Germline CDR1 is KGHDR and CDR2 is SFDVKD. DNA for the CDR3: TGTGCCACCAGTGACCTCGCCACGACAGATACGCAGTATTTT. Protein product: CATSDLATTDTQYF.

CDR3: CASSLEQKNTEAFF. The CDR3 DNA reads TGCGCCAGCAGCTTGGAACAGAAGAACACTGAAGCTTTCTTT. The chain recombines TRBV5-1 with TRBJ1-1; no reliable D call. Trimming took 0 bases from V and 1 from J, leaving 7 bases between them. The CDR3 covers 14 residues. The germline gives CDR1 SGHRS, CDR2 YFSETQ.

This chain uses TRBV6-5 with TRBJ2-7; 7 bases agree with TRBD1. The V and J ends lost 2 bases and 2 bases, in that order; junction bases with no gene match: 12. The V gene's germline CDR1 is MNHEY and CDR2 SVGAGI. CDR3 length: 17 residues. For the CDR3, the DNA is TGTGCCAGCAGTTACGGGGGACAGTTCCCGAACCCCTACGAGCAGTACGTC. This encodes CASSYGGQFPNPYEQYV.

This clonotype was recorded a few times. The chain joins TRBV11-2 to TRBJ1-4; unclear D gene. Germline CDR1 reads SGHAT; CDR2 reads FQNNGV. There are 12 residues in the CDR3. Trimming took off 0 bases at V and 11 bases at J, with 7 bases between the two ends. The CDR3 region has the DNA TGTGCCAGCAGCTTAGACGGCCGGAAACTGTTTTTT. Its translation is CASSLDGRKLFF.